This TCR beta chain was found in a study of blood T cell repertoires in COVID-19. This table comes from immunoSEQ multiplex PCR, and its TCRdb copy is limited to in-frame clones, with some not included. The table shows about 160,000 clones, with roughly 80% occurring only once. In its sample, this clone was seen many times. CDR3 size: 11 residues. The V and J ends lost 8 bases and 8 bases respectively, with 12 bases between them. Looked up from germline, CDR1 is MNHEY and CDR2 is SMNVEV (reference sequence). Sequencing input: peripheral blood. This sequence joins TRBV27 and TRBJ1-2, with no clear D. The clonotype originates from a man aged 70 or older with acute or convalescent COVID-19. The CDR3: CASVSRAGYTF. Written as DNA, the CDR3 is TGTGCCAGCGTATCGCGGGCGGGCTACACCTTC.